The T cell receptor (beta chain) described here comes from a study of radiotherapy plus CTLA-4 blockade in lung cancer. On the study more broadly: Objective response was observed in 18% of patients, and disease control in around 31%. Study-level points and caveats: Peripheral blood showed expansion of tumor-derived TCR clones after radiotherapy and ipilimumab.

Some clones are missing from TCRdb's copy, which holds only in-frame ones; the method was immunoSEQ multiplex PCR. The sample lists 80,000 to 100,000 clones, roughly 88% occurring once. Note on this clone: Its antigen is as yet unknown.

The study gave focal radiation plus ipilimumab CTLA-4 blockade to patients with chemo-refractory metastatic non-small-cell lung cancer. The specimen comprised peripheral blood, sampled from a patient treated with radiotherapy plus ipilimumab. This clonotype originated in a human donor with non-small cell lung cancer that progressed on radiotherapy plus ipilimumab.

CDR3 amino acids: CASRTQDRGLGYTF. CDR3 nucleotides: TGTGCCAGCAGGACTCAGGACAGGGGGCTGGGCTACACCTTC. V usage is TRBV2 and J usage is TRBJ1-2, with 11 bases that match TRBD1. The junction had 8 bases not matched to a gene; V was cut back by 6 bases and J by 8 bases. There are 14 residues in the CDR3. Germline CDR1 is SNHLY and CDR2 is FYNNEI. Full variable domain (missing parts from reference TRBV2 and TRBJ1-2): EPEVTQTPSHQVTQMGQEVILRCVPISNHLYFYWYRQILGQKVEFLVSFYNNEISEKSEIFDDQFSVERPDGSNFTLKIRSTKLEDSAMYFCASRTQDRGLGYTFGSGTRLTVV.